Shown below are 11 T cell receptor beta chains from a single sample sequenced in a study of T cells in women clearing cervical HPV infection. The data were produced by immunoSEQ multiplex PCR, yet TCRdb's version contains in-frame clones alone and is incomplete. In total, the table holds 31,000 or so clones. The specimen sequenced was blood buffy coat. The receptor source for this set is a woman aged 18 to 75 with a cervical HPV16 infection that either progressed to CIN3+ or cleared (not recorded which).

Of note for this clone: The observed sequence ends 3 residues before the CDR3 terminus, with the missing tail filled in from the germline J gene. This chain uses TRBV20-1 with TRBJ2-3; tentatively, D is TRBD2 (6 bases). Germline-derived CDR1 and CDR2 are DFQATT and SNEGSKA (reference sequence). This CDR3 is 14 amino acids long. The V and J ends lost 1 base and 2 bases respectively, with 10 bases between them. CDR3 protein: CSARAGEATDTQYF. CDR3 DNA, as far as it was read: TGCAGTGCTAGAGCGGGGGAGGCCACAGATACG.

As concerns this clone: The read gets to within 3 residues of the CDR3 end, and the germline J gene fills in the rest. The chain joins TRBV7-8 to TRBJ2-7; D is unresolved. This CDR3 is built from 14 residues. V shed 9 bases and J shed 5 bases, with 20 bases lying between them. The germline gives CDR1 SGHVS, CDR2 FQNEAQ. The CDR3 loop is CASGLRVVGNEQYF. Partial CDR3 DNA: TGTGCCAGTGGCCTAAGGGTGGTTGGTAACGAG.

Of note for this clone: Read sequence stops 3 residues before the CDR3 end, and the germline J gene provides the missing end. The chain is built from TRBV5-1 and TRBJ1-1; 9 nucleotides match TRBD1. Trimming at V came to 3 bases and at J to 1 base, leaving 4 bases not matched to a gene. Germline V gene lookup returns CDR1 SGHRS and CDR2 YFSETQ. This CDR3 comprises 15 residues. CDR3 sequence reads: CASSSDRGRNTEAFF. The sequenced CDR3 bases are TGCGCCAGCAGCTCGGACAGGGGACGGAACACTGAA.

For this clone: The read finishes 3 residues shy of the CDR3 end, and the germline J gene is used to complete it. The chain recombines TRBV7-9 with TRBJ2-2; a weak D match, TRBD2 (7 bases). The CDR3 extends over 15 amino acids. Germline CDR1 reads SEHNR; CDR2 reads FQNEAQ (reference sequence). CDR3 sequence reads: CASSRGGSANEKLFF. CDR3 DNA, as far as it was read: TGTGCCAGCAGCAGGGGGGGGTCGGCTAATGAAAAG.

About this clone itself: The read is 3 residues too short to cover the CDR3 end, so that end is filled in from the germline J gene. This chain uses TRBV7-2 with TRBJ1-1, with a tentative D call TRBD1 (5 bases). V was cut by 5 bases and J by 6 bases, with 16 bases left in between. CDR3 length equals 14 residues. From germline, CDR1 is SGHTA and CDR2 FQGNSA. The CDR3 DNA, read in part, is TGTGCCAGCAGCCCTAGGCGGGGCGGCGCTGAA. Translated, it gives CASSPRRGGAE. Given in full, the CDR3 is CASSPRRGGAEAFF. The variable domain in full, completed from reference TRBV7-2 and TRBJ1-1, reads GAGVSQSPSNKVTEKGKDVELRCDPISGHTALYWYRQSLGQGLEFLIYFQGNSAPDKSGLPSDRFSAERTGGSVSTLTIQRTQQEDSAVYLCASSPRRGGAEAFFGQGTRLTVV.

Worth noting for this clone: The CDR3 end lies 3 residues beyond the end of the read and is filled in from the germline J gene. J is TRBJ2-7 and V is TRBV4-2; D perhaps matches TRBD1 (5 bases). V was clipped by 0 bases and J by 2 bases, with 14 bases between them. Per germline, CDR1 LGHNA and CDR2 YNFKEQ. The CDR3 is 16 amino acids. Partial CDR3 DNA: TGTGCCAGCAGCCAAGATTGGCCAGGGCCGACCTACGAG. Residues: CASSQDWPGPTYE. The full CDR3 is CASSQDWPGPTYEQYF.

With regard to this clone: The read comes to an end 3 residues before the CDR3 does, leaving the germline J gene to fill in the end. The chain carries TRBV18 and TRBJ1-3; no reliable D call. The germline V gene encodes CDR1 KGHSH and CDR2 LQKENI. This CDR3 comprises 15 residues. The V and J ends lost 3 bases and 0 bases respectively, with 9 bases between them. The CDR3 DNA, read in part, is TGTGCCAGCTCACCCGGCGGGTTCTCTGGAAACACC. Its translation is CASSPGGFSGNT. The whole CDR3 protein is CASSPGGFSGNTIYF. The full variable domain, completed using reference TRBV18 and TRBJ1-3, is NAGVMQNPRHLVRRRGQEARLRCSPMKGHSHVYWYRQLPEEGLKFMVYLQKENIIDESGMPKERFSAEFPKEGPSILRIQQVVRGDSAAYFCASSPGGFSGNTIYFGEGSWLTVV.

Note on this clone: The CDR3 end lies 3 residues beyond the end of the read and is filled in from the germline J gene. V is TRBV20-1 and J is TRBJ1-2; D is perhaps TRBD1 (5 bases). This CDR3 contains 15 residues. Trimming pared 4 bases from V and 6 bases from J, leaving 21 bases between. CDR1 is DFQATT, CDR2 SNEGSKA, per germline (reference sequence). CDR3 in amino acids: CSAIPPNEVGHGYTF. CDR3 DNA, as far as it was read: TGCAGTGCTATCCCCCCAAACGAGGTGGGGCATGGC.

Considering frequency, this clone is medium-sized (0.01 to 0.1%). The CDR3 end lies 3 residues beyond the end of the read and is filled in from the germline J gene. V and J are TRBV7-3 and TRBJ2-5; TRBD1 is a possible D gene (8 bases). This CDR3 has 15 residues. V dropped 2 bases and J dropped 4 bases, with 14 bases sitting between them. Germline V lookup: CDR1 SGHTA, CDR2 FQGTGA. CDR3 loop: CASSLGQGGIETQYF. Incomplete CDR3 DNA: TGTGCCAGCAGCTTAGGACAGGGAGGGATAGAGACC.

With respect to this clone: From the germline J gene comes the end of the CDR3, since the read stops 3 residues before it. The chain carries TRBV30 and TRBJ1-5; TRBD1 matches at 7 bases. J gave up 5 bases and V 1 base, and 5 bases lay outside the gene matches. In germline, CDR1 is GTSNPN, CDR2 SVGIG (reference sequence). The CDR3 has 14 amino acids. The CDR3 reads CAWSAGGQDQPQHF. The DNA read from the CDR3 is TGTGCCTGGAGTGCAGGGGGTCAGGATCAGCCC.

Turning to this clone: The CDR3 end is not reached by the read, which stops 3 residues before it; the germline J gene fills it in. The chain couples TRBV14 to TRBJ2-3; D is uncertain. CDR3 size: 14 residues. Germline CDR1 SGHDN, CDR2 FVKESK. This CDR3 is CASSQGARGETQYF. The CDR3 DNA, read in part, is TGTGCCAGCAGCCAAGGGGCTCGTGGAGAGACG.